The 13 T cell receptor beta chains given below trace back to one sample, sequenced in a study of Graves' ophthalmopathy and Graves' hyperthyroidism. TCR beta CDR3 regions were amplified from RNA transcripts. Investigators did first-round RT-PCR with HTBI primers, then second-round multiplex PCR. Each CDR3 protein is one row after TCRdb ran MiXCR on the multiplex PCR reads. Of about 500,000 distinct CDR3 sequences listed, just under 40% are singletons. The sample taken for sequencing was peripheral blood or thyroid tissue (not recorded which). These receptors all come from an adult man with Graves' hyperthyroidism.

The table lists this clonotype with many counts. J is TRBJ2-7 and V is TRBV5-8, with TRBD1 identical over 7 bases. Germline-derived CDR1 and CDR2 are SGHTS and YDEGEE. The ends lost 4 bases at V and 5 bases at J; junction bases unmatched: 15. This CDR3 region has 16 residues. In nucleotides, the CDR3 is TGTGCCAGCAGCGATCGAAGAGGGGGCCAAGGGAACGAGCAGTACTTC. Amino acid sequence: CASSDRRGGQGNEQYF.

This clonotype is a singleton in its sample. A much larger clonotype is one base distant, so this may be a read error. The chain recombines TRBV10-3 with TRBJ1-2; D call uncertain. The germline V gene encodes CDR1 ENHRY and CDR2 SYGVKD. The CDR3 has 14 amino acids. The CDR3 region has the DNA TGTGCCAGCAGTGACTGGACGGGTGTCGAGGGCTGCACCTTC. Encoded protein: CASSDWTGVEGCTF.

This clonotype was seen just once. This rearrangement joins TRBV7-9 to TRBJ2-7; 7 bases are a match to TRBD1. Germline CDR1 reads SEHNR; CDR2 reads FQNEAQ (reference sequence). This CDR3 is 14 amino acids long. V trimming: 3 bases; J trimming: 5 bases; junction bases outside the gene matches: 7. The CDR3 DNA is TGTGCCAGCAGCTTCCGGGACAGCATGAACGAGCAGTACTTC. Translation gives CASSFRDSMNEQYF. Looking up the rest from reference TRBV7-9 and TRBJ2-7 gives the full variable domain: DTGVSQNPRHKITKRGQNVTFRCDPISEHNRLYWYRQTLGQGPEFLTYFQNEAQLEKSRLLSDRFSAERPKGSFSTLEIQRTEQGDSAMYLCASSFRDSMNEQYFGPGTRLTVT.

At least ten counts were recorded for this clonotype. V is TRBV14 and J is TRBJ2-5, with a tentative D call TRBD2 (6 bases). Germline CDR1 is SGHDN and CDR2 is FVKESK. The CDR3 extends over 13 amino acids. The V gene lost 1 base and the J gene lost 3 bases, with 6 bases spanning the gap. CDR3: CASSQGLEETQYF. CDR3 coding DNA: TGTGCCAGCAGCCAAGGACTAGAAGAGACCCAGTACTTC. Based on the CDR3 plus reference TRBV14 and TRBJ2-5, the full variable domain is EAGVTQFPSHSVIEKGQTVTLRCDPISGHDNLYWYRRVMGKEIKFLLHFVKESKQDESGMPNNRFLAERTGGTYSTLKVQPAELEDSGVYFCASSQGLEETQYFGPGTRLLVL.

The chain has TRBV7-2 and TRBJ1-2; perhaps TRBD1 as D (5 bases). Per the germline V gene, CDR1 is SGHTA and CDR2 is FQGNSA. The CDR3 length is 17 residues. V was clipped by 5 bases and J by 0 bases, with 19 bases between them. Here the CDR3 DNA reads TGTGCCAGCAGCCCGAGGGGACTAGCGAGCCCTAACTATGGCTACACCTTC. It codes for CASSPRGLASPNYGYTF. Supplemented by reference TRBV7-2 and TRBJ1-2, the full variable domain reads GAGVSQSPSNKVTEKGKDVELRCDPISGHTALYWYRQSLGQGLEFLIYFQGNSAPDKSGLPSDRFSAERTGGSVSTLTIQRTQQEDSAVYLCASSPRGLASPNYGYTFGSGTRLTVV.

In its sample, this clonotype was seen many times. A read error may produce the germline difference seen at one junction end. J is TRBJ1-2 and V is TRBV12-3 or TRBV12-4, with 9 bases fitting TRBD1. This CDR3 has 14 residues. CDR3 amino acids: CASSFRDRVSSSAF. The CDR3 nucleotides read TGTGCCAGCAGTTTCCGGGACAGGGTTTCTAGTAGCGCCTTC.

This clonotype was counted many times. The rearrangement joins TRBV6-1 to TRBJ2-7; D is ambiguous. The CDR3 consists of 11 residues. The V gene's germline CDR1 is MNHNS and CDR2 SASEGT. The germline V and J ends were trimmed by 10 bases and 4 bases, with 11 bases remaining between them. CDR3 coding DNA: TGTGCCATAGGGTTTTGGTACGAGCAGTACTTC. Its protein product is CAIGFWYEQYF.

This sequence joins TRBV7-8 and TRBJ1-2; TRBD1 aligns across 9 bases. After removal of 5 bases from V and 8 bases from J, the junction contained 3 bases not matched to a gene. Germline CDR1 SGHVS, CDR2 FQNEAQ. The CDR3 extends over 12 amino acids. For the CDR3, the DNA is TGTGCCAGCAGCCGGGGACAGGGAGGCTACACCTTC. Protein sequence: CASSRGQGGYTF.

J is TRBJ2-7 and V is TRBV4-1; the match to TRBD2 covers 16 bases. The V gene's germline CDR1 is MGHRA and CDR2 YSYEKL. Unmatched junction bases numbered 6, after V lost 4 bases and J lost 3 bases. The CDR3 length is 17 residues. The CDR3 DNA is TGCGCCAGCAGCCTGGGACTAGCGGGAGGGCCGGGCTACGAGCAGTACTTC. Its protein product is CASSLGLAGGPGYEQYF.

There are many counts of this clonotype. This chain joins TRBV15 and TRBJ1-2; 9 bases fit TRBD1. The V and J ends lost 0 bases and 4 bases, in that order; junction bases with no gene match: 3. CDR1 and CDR2 from the germline V gene are LNHNV and YYDKDF (reference sequence). The CDR3 length is 15 residues. CDR3 sequence: CATSRDTGGGYGYTF. DNA for the CDR3: TGTGCCACCAGCAGAGATACAGGGGGCGGCTATGGCTACACCTTC.

About this clonotype itself: The germline gene is not matched at one end of the junction; a read error may be the cause. The gene calls are TRBV7-2 and TRBJ1-5; TRBD1 is a possible D gene (5 bases). The DNA end is more similar to TRBJ2-3, so the J call may be wrong. Germline CDR1 is SGHTA and CDR2 is FQGNSA. The CDR3 has 14 residues. CDR3 bases: TGTGCCAGCAGCTTAGCCGGAAGCACAGGTACGCAGTATTTT. It specifies CASSLAGSTGTQYF.

The sample holds a few counts of this clonotype. This chain connects TRBV6-5 to TRBJ2-5; 12 bases fit TRBD2. This CDR3 has 18 residues. The germline CDR1 and CDR2 sequences are MNHEY and SVGAGI. Germline trimming cut 5 bases from V and 1 base from J; bases unmatched to any gene: 11. CDR3 sequence (DNA): TGTGCCAGCAGTGCCCTAGCGGGAGGGGGGGTAGGCCAAGAGACCCAGTACTTC. This codes for CASSALAGGGVGQETQYF.

The chain links TRBV5-4 to TRBJ2-7; D assignment may be TRBD1 or TRBD2 (5 bases each). Trimming took off 0 bases at V and 6 bases at J, with 16 bases between the two ends. CDR3 length: 15 residues. From germline, CDR1 is SGHNT and CDR2 YYREEE (reference sequence). The CDR3 DNA is TGTGCCAGCAGCTTGGGAGGGTCCTCGGACATCGAGCAGTACTTC. This gives the protein CASSLGGSSDIEQYF.